What follows is one TCR beta chain and its context. Its target antigen remains unknown. Per-base qualities were not stored, and no clone one base away is much larger. This record belongs to a study of blood T cell repertoires in COVID-19 (dated by TCRdb to 2020 to 2022). At the level of the whole study: The collaborator samples originated in the United States, Italy and Spain and spanned the acute and convalescent phases of COVID-19. The prospective study material was composed of cDNA or gDNA derived from T cells, B-cell-depleted T cells, or PBMCs. The dataset comprised deeply sampled blood TCRbeta repertoires from subjects exposed to, actively infected with, or recovered from COVID-19. The repertoires were made available in a free public database intended to serve as a resource for research on the immune response to SARS-CoV-2. The samples were drawn from the first 160 participants of the ongoing ImmuneRACE study and from 1,254 subjects provided by 6 global collaborators. Nearly every sample came with metadata listing a de-identified subject ID, COVID-19 status, age in years and sex. Where available, HLA class I and class II types were taken from metadata supplied by the sample provider and were not determined by assay-based typing. Points the paper makes about the study in general: How much clinical and demographic metadata was included differed by source and by participant, and the metadata was provided uncurated.

TCRbeta CDR3 regions were amplified from genomic DNA by means of the immunoSEQ Assay, a bias-controlled multiplex PCR. Processing in the source paper ran as follows. Nucleated cell counts per sample were estimated from amplification of reference gene primers within the assay. To quantify the absolute abundance of each unique TCRbeta CDR3 rearrangement, sequence reads were collapsed and filtered. For each sample, productive Simpson clonality was calculated as the square root of Simpson's diversity index over productive rearrangements. What TCRdb holds here is the immuneACCESS table cut down to in-frame rearrangements. Part of the clones is not present; checked against another copy, under half of the missing clones reflect an unresolved V gene, and the others are unexplained. V, J and clone size are those of that table, while D and trimming were read from the DNA. In all, the sample holds around 250,000 clones, and 80% to 90% of those were seen once. The top ten constitute about 1.9% of the sample.

From V the trimming removes 5 bases and from J it removes 7 bases, while the gene matches leave 7 bases of the junction unaccounted for. The CDR3, cysteine through phenylalanine, is 15 amino acids long. Only the CDR3 DNA is retained, 45 bases long and in frame from the first base. CDR1 and CDR2, looked up from the germline V gene (reference sequence), are SEHNR and FQNEAQ. Participants in the prospective study were aged 18 to 89 years, lived in approximately 26 United States geographic areas, and enrolled through a virtual design. Cohort assignment in the prospective study relied on participant-reported clinical history from a screening survey and a study questionnaire. Recovered participants in ImmuneRACE Cohort 3 were defined by two consecutive negative NP/OP PCR tests, clearance by a healthcare professional, or resolution of symptoms. In the prospective study, whole blood, serum and a nasopharyngeal or oropharyngeal swab were collected from each participant by mobile phlebotomists. Prospective study participants could optionally give additional blood draws and questionnaires over an approximately 2-month period. Before DNA extraction, blood samples from the prospective study were shipped at room temperature or frozen.

The receptor was isolated from a woman aged 50 to 65 who had recovered from COVID-19. Source material: PBMCs or T cells enriched from blood (not recorded which). Recombination connected TRBV7-9 to TRBJ2-7; 14 junctional bases match TRBD2. The sequenced DNA is TGTGCCAGCAGCCCGGGACTAGCGGGAGTTGATGAGCAGTACTTC. Its coded protein is CASSPGLAGVDEQYF.